This TCR beta chain was recorded in a study of T cell clonality in common variable immunodeficiency (dated by TCRdb to between 2015 and 2017). This clone was counted ten times or more. The antigen it recognizes is unknown. Read data end 3 residues before the CDR3 end; the end is taken from the germline J gene. Equivalent amounts of genomic DNA from CVID and control samples were used as sequencing input. For every sample, a 60 bp segment covering the rearranged TCRbeta CDR3 region was amplified and then sequenced. The immunoSEQ assay, a bias-corrected multiplex PCR combined with high-throughput sequencing, was used for TCRbeta amplification. The published analysis was carried out like this. Every unique nucleotide sequence counted as a clone and was annotated with V, D and J genes, copy number and frequency. Sequences were labeled productive if in frame, and non-productive if out of frame or containing stop codons. Clonality was calculated from Shannon's entropy as previously described. The predicted amino acid sequences of productive clones were used to derive the mean CDR3 Kyte-Doolittle hydropathy. Using the R hclust function, scaled V gene usage was clustered hierarchically with Manhattan distance and complete linkage. To assess clone sharing by CDR3 amino acid sequence, 12 repertoires per group were resampled over 100 rounds. The repertoires were searched for around 72 published EBV-specific and a few hundred published CMV-specific TCRbeta sequences. A couple of CVID samples that yielded fewer than 10,000 sequences were excluded from the analysis, so approximately 38 CVID repertoires were retained. In TCRdb, the immuneACCESS table is reduced to in-frame sequences with V and J assigned. These tables do not hold every clone; where another copy was compared, an unresolved V gene accounts for under half, and the others remain unexplained. V, J and clone size are those of that table, while D and trimming were read from the DNA. This sample shows around 60,000 clones, and none of them turns up only once. Clones ranked in the top ten supply 1.5% to 2% of the sample.

Predominantly Caucasian heritage was noted among both the CVID patients and the healthy controls. Heparinized peripheral whole blood samples of roughly 5 to 9 ml were obtained from each donor. Genomic DNA from adults with common variable immune deficiency (CVID) and from healthy adult controls was used to sequence TCRbeta CDR3 repertoires. The control group was made up of about 22 healthy adult volunteers (about ten male and roughly twelve female) whose ages ranged from roughly 23 to 70 years, with a mean age of nearly 35. To isolate peripheral blood mononuclear cells, diluted blood was subjected to density centrifugation over Hypaque 1077 or Ficoll-Paque. Genomic DNA was obtained from unsorted mononuclear cells through either Qiagen column purification or a centrifugation-based method. Findings and caveats that apply to the study as a whole: It was noted by the authors that sequencing of the repertoires of T cell subpopulations would be needed to clarify the cause of the increased clonality in CVID. Differences among patients in the CVID cohort limited the correlations between repertoire features and clinical complications. Fewer TCRbeta clones were shared among CVID subjects than among healthy controls (p < 0.0001). Increased TCRbeta clonality was found in CVID subjects compared with healthy controls (t-test p = 0.018), with the increase being most characteristic of about a third of subjects. CVID TCRbeta sequences reportedly showed fewer deletions and N-nucleotide insertions and lacked highly modified clones with 13 or more V deletions. Even though DNA input was equal, the average per sample came to some 90,000 unique sequences for controls compared with around 32,000 for CVID samples.

Deletion took 2 bases off V and 6 bases off J, with a span of 11 bases between the germline ends. From cysteine to phenylalanine, the CDR3 is 14 amino acids long. The 33 bases shown cover part of the CDR3, and their frame starts at base 1. CDR1 and CDR2 are read off the germline V gene as KGHSH and LQKENI. The sequence derives from a person aged 18 to 70 in good health. The sequence is built from TRBV18 and TRBJ1-5; 5 matching bases give a weak D call of TRBD1. Sequencing was done on a sample of peripheral blood mononuclear cells. CDR3 bases read: TGTGCCAGCTCACCATGGGGGGATGTTCAGCCC. Translation gives CASSPWGDVQP. The CDR3 reads in full as CASSPWGDVQPQHF.